The 14 T cell receptor beta chains below were found in one sample sequenced in a study of PD-1 blockade in classical Hodgkin lymphoma. Using immunoSEQ multiplex PCR, the repertoire was profiled, and TCRdb retains in-frame clones only, with some absent. The sample holds just over 15,000 clones; around 83% are singletons and the top ten take roughly 0.88%. Time point meaning: newly diagnosed, previously untreated cHL patient sample. Isolation of CD4+ T cells from thawed PBMCs was performed by magnetic negative selection. The sequenced sample was CD4+ T cells from blood. These receptors all stem from a human donor with classical Hodgkin lymphoma.

This sequence joins TRBV7-3 and TRBJ2-2; no clear D. V shed 5 bases and J shed 2 bases, with 6 bases lying between them. The CDR3 has 13 residues. Germline V CDR1 and CDR2: SGHTA, FQGTGA. CDR3 amino acids: CASSLTNTGELFF. The CDR3 DNA sequence: TGTGCCAGCAGCCTCACAAACACCGGGGAGCTGTTTTTT. Complete variable domain (other parts from reference TRBV7-3 and TRBJ2-2): GAGVSQTPSNKVTEKGKYVELRCDPISGHTALYWYRQSLGQGPEFLIYFQGTGAADDSGLPNDRFFAVRPEGSVSTLKIQRTERGDSAVYLCASSLTNTGELFFGEGSRLTVL.

V is TRBV5-1 and J is TRBJ2-1; D gene ambiguous. The V end lost 3 bases, the J end lost 6 bases, and 16 bases lay between the germline ends. This CDR3 is built from 15 residues. Per germline, CDR1 SGHRS and CDR2 YFSETQ. The CDR3 DNA reads TGCGCCAGCAGCTACTCCGGGTCGGAAAGCAATGAGCAGTTCTTC. It encodes CASSYSGSESNEQFF.

The chain is built from TRBV5-6 and TRBJ2-7; D call uncertain. Germline loops: CDR1 SGHDT, CDR2 YYEEEE. This CDR3 comprises 13 residues. Trimming took 0 bases from V and 6 from J, leaving 10 bases between them. DNA of the CDR3: TGTGCCAGCAGCTTGGTGCAGCACGGCGAGCAGTACTTC. Translation gives CASSLVQHGEQYF. The whole variable domain, remainder taken from reference TRBV5-6 and TRBJ2-7, is DAGVTQSPTHLIKTRGQQVTLRCSPKSGHDTVSWYQQALGQGPQFIFQYYEEEERQRGNFPDRFSGHQFPNYSSELNVNALLLGDSALYLCASSLVQHGEQYFGPGTRLTVT.

The J gene is TRBJ2-5, the V gene TRBV27; a weak D match, TRBD1 (6 bases). From germline, CDR1 is MNHEY and CDR2 SMNVEV (reference sequence). V was shortened by 6 bases and J by 1 base, with 9 bases between the two germline ends. The CDR3 extends over 13 amino acids. The CDR3 nucleotides are TGTGCCAGCAGACCAGGGGTCCAAGAGACCCAGTACTTC. As protein: CASRPGVQETQYF.

The chain recombines TRBV4-3 with TRBJ1-2, with D possibly being TRBD1 (6 bases). The CDR3 has 16 amino acids. CDR1 and CDR2 (germline): LGHNA, YSLEER. V lost 6 bases, J lost 0 bases, and 17 bases lay in between. CDR3 DNA: TGCGCCAGCAGTACGACGACAGGTTTTACTAACTATGGCTACACCTTC. This translates into CASSTTTGFTNYGYTF.

This chain links TRBV2 with TRBJ2-7, with D perhaps TRBD1 (6 bases). Trimming cost V 6 bases and J 7 bases, with 22 bases left between them. The CDR3 consists of 15 residues. Germline values: CDR1 SNHLY, CDR2 FYNNEI. The CDR3 spells CASRFQGRSSGEQYF. For the CDR3, the DNA is TGTGCCAGCAGGTTCCAGGGGCGATCCTCGGGGGAGCAGTACTTC.

The rearrangement links TRBV7-2 to TRBJ2-1; D may be TRBD2 (6 bases). CDR3 size: 17 residues. Per the germline V gene, CDR1 is SGHTA and CDR2 is FQGNSA. The V end was cut by 1 base, the J end by 3 bases, with 16 bases between. CDR3: CASSLVSRGSGYNEQFF. The CDR3 DNA reads as TGTGCCAGCAGCTTAGTTTCTCGGGGTAGCGGCTACAATGAGCAGTTCTTC.

V is TRBV6-5 and J is TRBJ2-1, with D unresolved. V lost 5 bases and J 0 bases, leaving 11 bases between the germline ends. The germline V gene encodes CDR1 MNHEY and CDR2 SVGAGI. The CDR3 loop spans 15 amino acids. CDR3 bases: TGTGCCAGCAGTAAGGGCCAAATCTCCTACAATGAGCAGTTCTTC. It codes for CASSKGQISYNEQFF.

The chain has TRBV27 and TRBJ2-1; 7 nucleotides match TRBD2. Germline V gives CDR1 MNHEY, CDR2 SMNVEV (reference sequence). The CDR3 runs 15 residues. After removal of 10 bases from V and 9 bases from J, the junction contained 18 bases not matched to a gene. For the CDR3, the DNA is TGTGCCACCGTTACGACTAGCCATAAAGCACGTGAGCAGTTCTTC. Its translation: CATVTTSHKAREQFF.

V gene TRBV5-1 combines with J gene TRBJ2-5; D gene ambiguous. The V gene's germline CDR1 is SGHRS and CDR2 YFSETQ. This CDR3 has 14 amino acids. V dropped 0 bases and J dropped 2 bases, with 8 bases sitting between them. The CDR3 is CASSLGDLQETQYF. The CDR3 region has the DNA TGCGCCAGCAGCTTGGGCGACTTGCAAGAGACCCAGTACTTC.

This chain connects TRBV25-1 to TRBJ2-7; D might be TRBD2 (5 bases). Germline loops: CDR1 MGHDK, CDR2 SYGVNS. Trimming removed 5 bases at V and 2 bases at J, with 13 bases between. The CDR3 loop spans 14 amino acids. This CDR3 reads CASSRAGIPYEQYF. The CDR3 DNA sequence: TGTGCCAGCAGTCGGGCCGGGATCCCCTACGAGCAGTACTTC.

J is TRBJ2-7 and V is TRBV2; D remains ambiguous. The CDR3 is 16 residues long. Trimming took 6 bases from V and 5 from J, leaving 23 bases between them. Looked up from germline, CDR1 is SNHLY and CDR2 is FYNNEI. CDR3 in DNA: TGTGCCAGCAGCCCACCGGGCCTAAGAAGTCGGCACGAGCAGTACTTC. It specifies CASSPPGLRSRHEQYF.

DNA for the CDR3: TGTGCCAGCAGCTCAACTACGGGACTAGCGGGACTGGAGCAGTACTTC. Protein: CASSSTTGLAGLEQYF. The chain carries TRBV7-2 and TRBJ2-7; 13 nucleotides agree with TRBD2. Losses at the gene ends were 4 bases for V and 7 bases for J; bases not matched to a gene: 10. CDR1 is SGHTA, CDR2 FQGNSA, per germline. This CDR3 region has 16 residues. The full variable domain, its missing parts supplied by reference TRBV7-2 and TRBJ2-7, is GAGVSQSPSNKVTEKGKDVELRCDPISGHTALYWYRQSLGQGLEFLIYFQGNSAPDKSGLPSDRFSAERTGGSVSTLTIQRTQQEDSAVYLCASSSTTGLAGLEQYFGPGTRLTVT.

This chain connects TRBV11-2 to TRBJ2-7; 8 bases line up with TRBD1. Germline CDR1 is SGHAT and CDR2 is FQNNGV. V lost 5 bases to trimming and J lost 5 bases; unmatched junction nucleotides: 8. This CDR3 is built from 14 residues. Written as DNA, the CDR3 is TGTGCCAGCAGCGCGGACAGGGTAAAAAACGAGCAGTACTTC. Its protein product is CASSADRVKNEQYF.